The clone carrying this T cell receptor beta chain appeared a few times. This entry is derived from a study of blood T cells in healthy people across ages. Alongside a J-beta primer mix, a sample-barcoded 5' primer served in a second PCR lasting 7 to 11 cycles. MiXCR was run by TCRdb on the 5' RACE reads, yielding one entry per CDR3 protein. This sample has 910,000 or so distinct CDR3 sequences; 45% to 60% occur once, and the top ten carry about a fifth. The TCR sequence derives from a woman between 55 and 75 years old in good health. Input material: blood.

The CDR3 loop reads CASSLLLEGRGEQYF. The CDR3 DNA reads as TGCGCCAGCAGCCTACTACTTGAGGGTCGTGGCGAGCAGTACTTC. The chain joins TRBV5-1 to TRBJ2-7; D possibly corresponds to TRBD2 (5 bases). CDR1 is SGHRS and CDR2 is YFSETQ in the germline V gene. The length of the CDR3 is 15 residues. V was trimmed by 4 bases and J by 6 bases, leaving 20 bases between them.